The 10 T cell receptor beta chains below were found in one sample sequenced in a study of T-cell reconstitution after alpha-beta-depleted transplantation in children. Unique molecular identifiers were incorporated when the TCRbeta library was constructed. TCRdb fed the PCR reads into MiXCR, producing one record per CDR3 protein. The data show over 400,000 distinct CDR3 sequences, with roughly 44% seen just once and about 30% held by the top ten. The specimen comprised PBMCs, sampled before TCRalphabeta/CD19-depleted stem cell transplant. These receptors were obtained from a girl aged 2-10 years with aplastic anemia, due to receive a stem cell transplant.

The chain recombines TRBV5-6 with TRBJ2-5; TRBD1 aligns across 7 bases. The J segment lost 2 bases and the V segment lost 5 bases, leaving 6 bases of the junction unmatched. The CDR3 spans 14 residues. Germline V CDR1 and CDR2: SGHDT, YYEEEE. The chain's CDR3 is CASSYRGTQETQYF. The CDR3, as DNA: TGTGCCAGCAGTTACAGGGGAACTCAAGAGACCCAGTACTTC.

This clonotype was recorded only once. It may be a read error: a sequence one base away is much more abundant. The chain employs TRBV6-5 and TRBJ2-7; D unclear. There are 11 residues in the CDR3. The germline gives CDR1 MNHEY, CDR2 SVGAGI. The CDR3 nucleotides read TGTGCCAGCAAAACGGTCTACGCGCAGTACTTC. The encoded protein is CASKTVYAQYF.

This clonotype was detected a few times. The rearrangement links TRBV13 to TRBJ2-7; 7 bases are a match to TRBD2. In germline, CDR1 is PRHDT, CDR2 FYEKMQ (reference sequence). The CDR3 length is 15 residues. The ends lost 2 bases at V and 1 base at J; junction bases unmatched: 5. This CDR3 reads CASSLYASGSYEQYF. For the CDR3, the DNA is TGTGCCAGCAGCTTATACGCTAGCGGATCCTACGAGCAGTACTTC.

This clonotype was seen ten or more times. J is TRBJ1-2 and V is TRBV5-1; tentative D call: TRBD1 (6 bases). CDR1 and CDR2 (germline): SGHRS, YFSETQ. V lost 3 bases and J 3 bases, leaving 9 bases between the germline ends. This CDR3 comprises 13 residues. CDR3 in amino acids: CASSYREDYGYTF. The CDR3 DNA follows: TGCGCCAGCAGCTACAGGGAGGACTATGGCTACACCTTC.

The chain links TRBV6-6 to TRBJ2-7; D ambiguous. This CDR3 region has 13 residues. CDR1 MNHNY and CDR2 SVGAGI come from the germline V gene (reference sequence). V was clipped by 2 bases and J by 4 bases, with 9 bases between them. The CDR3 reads CASSYPGGYEQYF. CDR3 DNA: TGTGCCAGCAGTTACCCGGGTGGATACGAGCAGTACTTC.

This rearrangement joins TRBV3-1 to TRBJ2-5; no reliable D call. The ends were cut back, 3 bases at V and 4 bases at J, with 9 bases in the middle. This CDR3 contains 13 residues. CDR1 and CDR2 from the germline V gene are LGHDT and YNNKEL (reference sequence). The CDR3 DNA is TGTGCCAGCAGCCACCCAACGGTAGAGACCCAGTACTTC. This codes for CASSHPTVETQYF.

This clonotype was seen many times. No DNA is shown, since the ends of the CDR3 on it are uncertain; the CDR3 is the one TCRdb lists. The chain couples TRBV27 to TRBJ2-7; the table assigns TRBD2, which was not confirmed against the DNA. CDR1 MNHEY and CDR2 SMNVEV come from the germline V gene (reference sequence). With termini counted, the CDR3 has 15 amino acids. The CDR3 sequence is CASSSSTGPVHEQYF.

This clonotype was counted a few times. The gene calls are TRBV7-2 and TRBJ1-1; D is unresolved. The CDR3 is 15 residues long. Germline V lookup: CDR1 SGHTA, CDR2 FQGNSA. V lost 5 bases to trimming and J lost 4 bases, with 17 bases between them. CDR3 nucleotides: TGTGCCAGCAGCCATAAAGGTCGGTTGGGCACTGAAGCTTTCTTT. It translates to CASSHKGRLGTEAFF. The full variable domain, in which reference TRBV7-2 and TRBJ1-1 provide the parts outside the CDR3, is GAGVSQSPSNKVTEKGKDVELRCDPISGHTALYWYRQSLGQGLEFLIYFQGNSAPDKSGLPSDRFSAERTGGSVSTLTIQRTQQEDSAVYLCASSHKGRLGTEAFFGQGTRLTVV.

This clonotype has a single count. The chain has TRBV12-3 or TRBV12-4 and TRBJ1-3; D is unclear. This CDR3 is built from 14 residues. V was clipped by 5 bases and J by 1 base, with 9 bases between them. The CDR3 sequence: CASSARPSGNTIYF. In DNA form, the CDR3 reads TGTGCCAGCAGTGCTCGGCCTTCTGGAAACACCATATATTTT.

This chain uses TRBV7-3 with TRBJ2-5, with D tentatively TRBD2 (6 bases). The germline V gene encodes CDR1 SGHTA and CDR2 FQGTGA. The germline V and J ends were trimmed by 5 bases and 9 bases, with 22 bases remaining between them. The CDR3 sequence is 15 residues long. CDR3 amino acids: CASSPIAAVVGAQYF. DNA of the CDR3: TGTGCCAGCAGCCCGATAGCGGCGGTGGTTGGGGCCCAGTACTTC.